This TCR beta chain appears in the sequencing data of a study of T-cell memory formation after mild COVID-19. Looking at the study overall: The study found TCR clusters largely donor specific.

Constant-segment primers and 5'RACE yielded cDNA libraries for TCR alpha and TCR beta, each carrying sample barcodes and UMIs. TCRdb itself ran the 5' RACE reads through MiXCR, one entry per CDR3 protein. The repertoire holds 34,000 or so distinct CDR3 sequences, with 7% to 9.5% as singletons. This clonotype appeared a few times. CDR1 and CDR2 (germline): SNHLY, FYNNEI. The V and J ends lost 5 bases and 4 bases respectively, with 15 bases between them. The length of the CDR3 is 15 residues. The chain is built from TRBV2 and TRBJ1-5; D gene ambiguous. Sequenced sample: PBMCs or a T cell subset sorted from them (not recorded which). The receptor's source is a man younger than 35 who had mild COVID-19 (a few samples of this study predate the infection). Cell type and time point are not known. Written as DNA, the CDR3 is TGTGCCAGCAGTCGCGTAAGGGTTGGTAATCAGCCCCAGCATTTT. Protein sequence: CASSRVRVGNQPQHF.